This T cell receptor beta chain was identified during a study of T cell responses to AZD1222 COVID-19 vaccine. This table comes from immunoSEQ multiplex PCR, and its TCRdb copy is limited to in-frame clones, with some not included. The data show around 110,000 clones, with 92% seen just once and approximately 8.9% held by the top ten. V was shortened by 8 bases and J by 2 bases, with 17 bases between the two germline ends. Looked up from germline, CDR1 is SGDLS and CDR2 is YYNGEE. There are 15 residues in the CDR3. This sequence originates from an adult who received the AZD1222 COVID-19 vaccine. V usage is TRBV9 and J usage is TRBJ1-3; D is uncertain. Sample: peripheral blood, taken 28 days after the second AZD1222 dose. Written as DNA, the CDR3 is TGTGCCAGTAGCACGGGGTTACACCCTGGAAACACCATATATTTT. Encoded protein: CASSTGLHPGNTIYF.